This TCR beta chain was identified in a study of OX40 agonist ivuxolimab in advanced cancers. Study-wide context: Ivuxolimab, an agonistic anti-OX40 (CD134) antibody, was given to patients. Males comprised around 80% of the group, whose mean age was approximately 60 years (range about 20 to 90).

Comments on this clone: Its matching antigen is unknown.

The data were produced by immunoSEQ multiplex PCR, yet TCRdb's version contains in-frame clones alone and is incomplete. The sample lists 60,000 to 75,000 clones; about 80% were seen once. Whole-study results and caveats: Fewer expanded clones were found on average in CD4+ than in CD8+ T cells.

The CDR3 spans 14 residues. The germline CDR1 and CDR2 sequences are SGHRS and YFSETQ. The V and J ends lost 4 bases and 0 bases respectively, with 9 bases between them. This clonotype was obtained from an adult with an advanced solid tumor such as melanoma, head and neck, liver or kidney cancer. Here the sequenced sample was CD4+ or CD8+ T cells sorted from blood, taken in a trial of the OX40 agonist ivuxolimab. V is TRBV5-1 and J is TRBJ2-3; D not certain. The CDR3 DNA reads as TGCGCCAGCAGCCTCGAGGTTAGCACAGATACGCAGTATTTT. Translating gives CASSLEVSTDTQYF.